This TCR beta chain was found in a study of blood T cells in healthy people across ages. The V gene end was trimmed by 11 bases and the J gene end by 7 bases; junction bases not matched to a gene: 8. The CDR3 length is 12 residues. CDR1 and CDR2 (germline): MNHEY, SVGEGT. This clonotype was found a few times. Whenever a sample was processed, at least 6 million PBMCs were isolated. A sample-barcoded 5' primer and a J-beta primer mix were used in a second PCR of about 7 to 11 cycles. A tag from a template-switch adaptor with 12 random nucleotides marked each cDNA molecule. MiXCR, run by TCRdb on the 5' RACE reads, gives a single entry per CDR3 protein. This table holds about 940,000 distinct CDR3 sequences, about 48% found once.

J is TRBJ1-1 and V is TRBV6-2 or TRBV6-3, with TRBD1 identical over 9 bases. The sequenced material came from blood. The receptor was derived from a man aged 25 to 40 in good health. Here the CDR3 reads CASRTGDGEAFF. The CDR3 DNA is TGTGCCTCCCGGACAGGGGACGGTGAAGCTTTCTTT.